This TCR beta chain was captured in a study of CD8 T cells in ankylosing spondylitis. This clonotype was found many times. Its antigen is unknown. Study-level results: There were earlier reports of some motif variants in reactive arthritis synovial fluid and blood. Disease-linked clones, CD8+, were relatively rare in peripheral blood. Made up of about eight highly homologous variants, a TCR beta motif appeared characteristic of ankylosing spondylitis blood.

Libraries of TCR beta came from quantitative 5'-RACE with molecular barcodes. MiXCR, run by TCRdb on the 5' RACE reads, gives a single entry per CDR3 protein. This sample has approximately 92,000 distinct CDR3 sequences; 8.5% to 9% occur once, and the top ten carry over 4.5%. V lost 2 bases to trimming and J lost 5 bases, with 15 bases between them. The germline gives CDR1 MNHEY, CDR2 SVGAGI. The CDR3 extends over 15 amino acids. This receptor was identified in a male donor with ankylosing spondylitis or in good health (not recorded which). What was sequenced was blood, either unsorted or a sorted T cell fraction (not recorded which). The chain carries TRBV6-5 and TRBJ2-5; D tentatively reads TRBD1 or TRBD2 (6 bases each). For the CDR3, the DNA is TGTGCCAGCAGTTACCTAGGGGGGATTGTGGAGACCCAGTACTTC. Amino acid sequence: CASSYLGGIVETQYF.